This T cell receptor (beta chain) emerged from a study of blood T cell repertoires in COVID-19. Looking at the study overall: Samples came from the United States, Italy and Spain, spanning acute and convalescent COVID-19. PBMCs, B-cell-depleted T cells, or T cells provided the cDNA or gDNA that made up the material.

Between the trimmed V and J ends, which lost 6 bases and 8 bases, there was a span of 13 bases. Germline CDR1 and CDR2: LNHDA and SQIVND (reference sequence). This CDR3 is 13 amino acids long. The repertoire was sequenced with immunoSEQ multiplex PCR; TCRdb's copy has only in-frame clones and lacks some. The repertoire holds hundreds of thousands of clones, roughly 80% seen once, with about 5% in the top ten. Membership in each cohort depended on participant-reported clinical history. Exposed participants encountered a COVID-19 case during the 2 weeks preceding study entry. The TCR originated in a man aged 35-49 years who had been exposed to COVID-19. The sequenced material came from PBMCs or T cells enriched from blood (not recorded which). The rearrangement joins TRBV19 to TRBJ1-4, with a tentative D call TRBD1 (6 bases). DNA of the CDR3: TGTGCCAGTAGCCCCAAAGGGGGAGAAAAACTGTTTTTT. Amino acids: CASSPKGGEKLFF.